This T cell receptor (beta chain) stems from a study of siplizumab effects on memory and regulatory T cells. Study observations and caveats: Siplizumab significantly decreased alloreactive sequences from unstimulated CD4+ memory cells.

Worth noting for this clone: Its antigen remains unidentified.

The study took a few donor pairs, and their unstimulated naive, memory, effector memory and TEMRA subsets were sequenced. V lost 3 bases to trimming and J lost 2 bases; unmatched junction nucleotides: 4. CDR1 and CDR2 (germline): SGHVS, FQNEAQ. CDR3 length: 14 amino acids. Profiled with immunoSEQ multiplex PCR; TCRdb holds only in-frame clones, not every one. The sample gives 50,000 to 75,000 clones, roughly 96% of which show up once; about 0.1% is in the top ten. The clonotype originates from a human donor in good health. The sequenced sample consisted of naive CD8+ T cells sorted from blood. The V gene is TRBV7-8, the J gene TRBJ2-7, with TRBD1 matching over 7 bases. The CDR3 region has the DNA TGTGCCAGCAGCTTGGCCGGGACAGCCTACGAGCAGTACTTC. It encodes CASSLAGTAYEQYF.